The 21 T cell receptor beta chains given below trace back to one sample, sequenced in a study of shared clonotypes between healthy human individuals. Only in-frame clones appear in the TCRdb table, and some are missing; sequencing was by immunoSEQ multiplex PCR. The sample holds roughly 760,000 clones, 74% seen once. Input material: memory CD4+ T cells sorted from blood. The subset here: CD45RA-negative fraction. Every receptor here comes from a woman aged 25 to 39 in good health.

The V call is TRBV19, the J call TRBJ1-2; 10 bases align to TRBD1. Trimming at V came to 4 bases and at J to 4 bases, leaving 15 bases not matched to a gene. The CDR3 is 18 residues long. Germline V lookup: CDR1 LNHDA, CDR2 SQIVND (reference sequence). The CDR3 DNA reads TGTGCCAGTAGTAAAACCGGGACAGGGGCCCTTGGGGGCTATGGCTACACCTTC. Its protein product is CASSKTGTGALGGYGYTF.

The chain combines TRBV4-2 with TRBJ2-1; D gene uncertain. Germline CDR1 LGHNA, CDR2 YNFKEQ. The CDR3 has 16 residues. V was cut by 0 bases and J by 5 bases, with 14 bases left in between. The CDR3 region is CASSQDWTAMNNEQFF. The DNA of the CDR3 is TGTGCCAGCAGCCAAGACTGGACCGCGATGAACAATGAGCAGTTCTTC.

This chain links TRBV2 with TRBJ1-4; tentatively, D is TRBD1 (5 bases). Per germline, CDR1 SNHLY and CDR2 FYNNEI. V was shortened by 7 bases and J by 5 bases, with 8 bases between the two germline ends. The CDR3 spans 12 residues. The DNA for the CDR3 is TGTGCCAGCAACAGGCAGAATGAAAAACTGTTTTTT. Encoded protein: CASNRQNEKLFF.

The V call is TRBV29-1, the J call TRBJ2-5; D is uncertain. The J call may not be correct, given that the DNA end is closer to TRBJ2-7. This CDR3 has 14 amino acids. Germline V gene data show CDR1 as SQVTM and CDR2 as ANQGSEA. The CDR3 is CSVVIGASLDEQYF. CDR3 in DNA: TGCAGCGTTGTAATCGGAGCTAGTCTTGACGAGCAGTACTTC.

The genes are TRBV11-2 and TRBJ2-5; D call uncertain. The DNA matches TRBJ2-7 better at its end, which makes the J call doubtful. This CDR3 has 14 amino acids. Germline V lookup: CDR1 SGHAT, CDR2 FQNNGV. CDR3 nucleotides: TGTGCCAGCAGCTTAGATTGGGCCAGCCACGAGCAGTACTTC. Translation gives CASSLDWASHEQYF.

This clone was picked up one time. The chain links TRBV18 to TRBJ1-2, with D tentatively TRBD1 (6 bases). Germline CDR1 is KGHSH and CDR2 is LQKENI. V shed 8 bases and J shed 2 bases, with 12 bases lying between them. The CDR3 loop spans 13 amino acids. The CDR3 region is CASGTQGNYGYTF. The CDR3, as DNA: TGTGCCAGCGGTACACAGGGCAACTATGGCTACACCTTC.

Regarding this clone: The sample contains more than one DNA sequence encoding this CDR3. This chain links TRBV28 with TRBJ2-3; 9 bases map to TRBD2. This CDR3 comprises 13 residues. J lost 3 bases, V lost 6 bases, and 1 base had no gene match. Per the germline V gene, CDR1 is MDHEN and CDR2 is SYDVKM. The CDR3 nucleotides read TGTGCCAGCAGCAGCGGGGGGACAGATACGCAGTATTTT. It is translated as CASSSGGTDTQYF.

The chain carries TRBV2 and TRBJ2-2; D perhaps matches TRBD1 (6 bases). This CDR3 spans 14 amino acids. CDR1 SNHLY and CDR2 FYNNEI come from the germline V gene. V was trimmed by 8 bases and J by 4 bases, leaving 14 bases between them. As DNA, the CDR3 is TGTGCCAGCTCTTGGGGGCAGCCCACCGGGGAGCTGTTTTTT. This encodes CASSWGQPTGELFF.

This sequence joins TRBV2 and TRBJ1-1, with D perhaps TRBD1 (5 bases). The V end was cut by 6 bases, the J end by 0 bases, with 14 bases between. Germline-derived CDR1 and CDR2 are SNHLY and FYNNEI. CDR3 size: 15 residues. Here the CDR3 DNA reads TGTGCCAGCAGGACTTCCGGACACATGAACACTGAAGCTTTCTTT. It specifies CASRTSGHMNTEAFF.

V usage is TRBV6-1 and J usage is TRBJ2-1; D is perhaps TRBD1 (6 bases). Germline CDR1 MNHNS, CDR2 SASEGT. The CDR3 consists of 15 residues. V lost 2 bases and J lost 7, with 15 bases in between. The CDR3 reads CASSERQGRRNEQFF. CDR3 DNA sequence: TGTGCCAGCAGTGAACGGCAGGGGCGGAGGAATGAGCAGTTCTTC.

The chain links TRBV2 to TRBJ2-7; D not resolved. Germline V gene sequence: CDR1 SNHLY, CDR2 FYNNEI. The CDR3 consists of 12 residues. Trimming removed 2 bases from V and 4 bases from J, with 6 bases in between. DNA for the CDR3: TGTGCCAGCAGTGAACGGCGTTACGAGCAGTACTTC. It codes for CASSERRYEQYF.

Details on this clone: At one boundary the junction diverges from the germline segment, which might be a read error. The V and J genes are TRBV19 and TRBJ2-2, with 11 bases aligning to TRBD2. Germline V CDR1 and CDR2: LNHDA, SQIVND (reference sequence). The CDR3 consists of 14 residues. The CDR3 bases are TGTGCCAGTAGAATAGCGGGAGGGGCCGGGGAGCTGTTTTTT. Its translation: CASRIAGGAGELFF.

J is TRBJ2-2 and V is TRBV7-3; 10 bases map to TRBD2. The germline CDR1 and CDR2 sequences are SGHTA and FQGTGA. V shed 4 bases, J shed 5 bases, and the junction held 10 bases outside the gene matches. The CDR3 totals 17 residues. CDR3 nucleotide sequence: TGTGCCAGCAGCTACACCCGGACTAGCGGATTTACCGGGGAGCTGTTTTTT. It specifies CASSYTRTSGFTGELFF.

This clone was detected only a few times. The chain couples TRBV6-1 to TRBJ2-1; 7 nucleotides line up with TRBD1. There are 14 residues in the CDR3. The ends lost 7 bases at V and 2 bases at J; junction bases unmatched: 5. The V gene's germline CDR1 is MNHNS and CDR2 SASEGT. CDR3 in DNA: TGTGCCAGCACTCCTCAGGGGGCCTACAATGAGCAGTTCTTC. This gives the protein CASTPQGAYNEQFF.

The J gene is TRBJ2-2, the V gene TRBV28, with 16 bases aligning to TRBD2. The CDR3 sequence is 17 residues long. Per germline, CDR1 MDHEN and CDR2 SYDVKM. V lost 6 bases to trimming and J lost 7 bases; unmatched junction nucleotides: 8. In DNA form, the CDR3 reads TGTGCCAGCAGACCCGGGACTAGCGGGAGGGCTTTCGGGGAGCTGTTTTTT. Translating it yields CASRPGTSGRAFGELFF.

The chain has TRBV6-1 and TRBJ2-3; 10 bases fit TRBD2. With 9 bases clipped from V and 4 bases from J, the junction kept 7 bases outside the gene matches. The germline V gene has CDR1 MNHNS and CDR2 SASEGT. The length of the CDR3 is 14 residues. CDR3 protein: CASRAGGPPDTQYF. The CDR3 DNA is TGTGCCAGTCGAGCGGGAGGGCCCCCAGATACGCAGTATTTT.

On this clone itself: It may be a read error: a sequence one base away is much more abundant. The same CDR3 can be traced to other DNA sequences in this sample. Here the CDR3 DNA reads TGTGCCATCAGTGATCCTCTGCGGGATGAGCAGTACTTC. Translated, it gives CAISDPLRDEQYF. The V and J genes are TRBV10-3 and TRBJ2-7; perhaps TRBD2 as D (6 bases). Germline lookup yields CDR1 ENHRY and CDR2 SYGVKD. This CDR3 is 13 amino acids long. Trimming pared 3 bases from V and 7 bases from J, leaving 13 bases between.

The rearrangement uses TRBV10-3 and TRBJ2-1; 9 bases agree with TRBD2. This CDR3 comprises 15 residues. The V gene end was trimmed by 7 bases and the J gene end by 2 bases; junction bases not matched to a gene: 6. CDR1 ENHRY and CDR2 SYGVKD come from the germline V gene. The CDR3 loop is CAINRREGPYNEQFF. As DNA, the CDR3 is TGTGCCATCAACAGGCGGGAGGGTCCCTACAATGAGCAGTTCTTC.

This clone occurred once. V usage is TRBV6-5 and J usage is TRBJ2-2; a possible D gene is TRBD2 (5 bases). The CDR3 consists of 15 residues. V was clipped by 5 bases and J by 0 bases, with 10 bases between them. The germline CDR1 and CDR2 sequences are MNHEY and SVGAGI. The CDR3 region is CASSVEGANTGELFF. CDR3 coding DNA: TGTGCCAGCAGTGTAGAGGGAGCGAACACCGGGGAGCTGTTTTTT.

The chain joins TRBV5-1 to TRBJ2-1; no reliable D call. Germline V gene data show CDR1 as SGHRS and CDR2 as YFSETQ. V was shortened by 0 bases and J by 7 bases, with 17 bases between the two germline ends. This CDR3 has 16 residues. Written as DNA, the CDR3 is TGCGCCAGCAGCTTGGCCATAAGTGCCCTTATGAATGAGCAGTTCTTC. This gives the protein CASSLAISALMNEQFF.

The chain uses TRBV6-5 and TRBJ2-3; 8 bases fit TRBD2. Losses at the gene ends were 8 bases for V and 2 bases for J; bases not matched to a gene: 3. This CDR3 contains 13 residues. Per germline, CDR1 MNHEY and CDR2 SVGAGI. The CDR3 sequence: CASCGRSTDTQYF. CDR3 in DNA: TGTGCCAGCTGCGGGAGGTCCACAGATACGCAGTATTTT.